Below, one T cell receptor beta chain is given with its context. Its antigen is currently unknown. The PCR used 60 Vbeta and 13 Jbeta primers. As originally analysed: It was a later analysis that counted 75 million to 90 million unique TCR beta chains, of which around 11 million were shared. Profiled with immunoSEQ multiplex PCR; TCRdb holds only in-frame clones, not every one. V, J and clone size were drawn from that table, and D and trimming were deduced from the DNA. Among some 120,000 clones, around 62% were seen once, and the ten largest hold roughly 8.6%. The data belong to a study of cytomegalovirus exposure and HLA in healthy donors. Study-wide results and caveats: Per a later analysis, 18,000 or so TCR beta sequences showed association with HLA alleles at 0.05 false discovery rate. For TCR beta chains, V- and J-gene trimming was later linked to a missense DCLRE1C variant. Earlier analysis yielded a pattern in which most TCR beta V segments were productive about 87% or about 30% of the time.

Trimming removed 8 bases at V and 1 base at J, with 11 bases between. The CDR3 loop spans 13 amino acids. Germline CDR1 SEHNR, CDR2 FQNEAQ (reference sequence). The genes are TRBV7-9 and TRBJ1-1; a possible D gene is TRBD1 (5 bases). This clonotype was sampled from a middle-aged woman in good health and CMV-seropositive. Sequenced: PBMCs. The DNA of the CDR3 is TGTGCCAGCGGCGATGGGGCGAACACTGAAGCTTTCTTT. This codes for CASGDGANTEAFF.